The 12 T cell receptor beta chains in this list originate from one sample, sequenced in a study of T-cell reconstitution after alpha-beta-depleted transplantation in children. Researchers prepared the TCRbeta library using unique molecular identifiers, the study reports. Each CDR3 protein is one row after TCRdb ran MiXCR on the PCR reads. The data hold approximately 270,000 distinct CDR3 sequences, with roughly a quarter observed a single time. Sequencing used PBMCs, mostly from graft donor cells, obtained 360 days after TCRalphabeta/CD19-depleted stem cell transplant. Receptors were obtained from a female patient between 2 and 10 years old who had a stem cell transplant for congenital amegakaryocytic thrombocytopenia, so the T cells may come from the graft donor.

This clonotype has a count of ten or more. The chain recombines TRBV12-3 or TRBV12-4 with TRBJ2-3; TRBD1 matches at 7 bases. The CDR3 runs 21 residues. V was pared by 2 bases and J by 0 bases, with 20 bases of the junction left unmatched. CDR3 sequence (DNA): TGTGCCAGCAGTTTATATAAAGGGGGCCTACTATACGATTATAGCACAGATACGCAGTATTTT. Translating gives CASSLYKGGLLYDYSTDTQYF.

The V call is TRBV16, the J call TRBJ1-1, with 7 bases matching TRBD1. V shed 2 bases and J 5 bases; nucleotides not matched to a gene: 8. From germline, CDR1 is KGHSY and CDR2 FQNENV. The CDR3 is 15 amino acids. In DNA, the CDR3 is TGTGCCAGCAGCCAAACAGGGGCAGGGGGGACTGAAGCTTTCTTT. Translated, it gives CASSQTGAGGTEAFF.

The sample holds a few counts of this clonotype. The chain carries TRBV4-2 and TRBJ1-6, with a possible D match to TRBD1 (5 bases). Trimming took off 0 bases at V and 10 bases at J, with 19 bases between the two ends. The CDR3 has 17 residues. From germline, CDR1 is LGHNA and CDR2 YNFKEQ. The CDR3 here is CASSQDHPRVGGSPLHF. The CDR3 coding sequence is TGTGCCAGCAGCCAAGATCACCCCAGGGTCGGTGGCTCACCCCTCCACTTT.

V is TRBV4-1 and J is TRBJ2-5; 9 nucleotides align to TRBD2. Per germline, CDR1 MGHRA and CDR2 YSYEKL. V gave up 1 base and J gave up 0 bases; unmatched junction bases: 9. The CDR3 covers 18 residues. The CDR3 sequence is CASSQGNLAGRNQETQYF. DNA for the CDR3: TGCGCCAGCAGCCAAGGAAACCTAGCGGGGAGAAACCAAGAGACCCAGTACTTC.

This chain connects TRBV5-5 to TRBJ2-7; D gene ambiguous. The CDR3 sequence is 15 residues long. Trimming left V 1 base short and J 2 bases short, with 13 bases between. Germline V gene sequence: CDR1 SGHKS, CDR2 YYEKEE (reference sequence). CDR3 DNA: TGTGCCAGCAGCTTGAGAGGTCTCATCCCCTACGAGCAGTACTTC. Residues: CASSLRGLIPYEQYF.

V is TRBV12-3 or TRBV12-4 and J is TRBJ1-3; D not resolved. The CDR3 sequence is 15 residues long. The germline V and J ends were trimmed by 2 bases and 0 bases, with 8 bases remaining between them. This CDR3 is CASSLFWSSGNTIYF. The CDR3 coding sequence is TGTGCCAGCAGTTTATTCTGGAGCTCTGGAAACACCATATATTTT.

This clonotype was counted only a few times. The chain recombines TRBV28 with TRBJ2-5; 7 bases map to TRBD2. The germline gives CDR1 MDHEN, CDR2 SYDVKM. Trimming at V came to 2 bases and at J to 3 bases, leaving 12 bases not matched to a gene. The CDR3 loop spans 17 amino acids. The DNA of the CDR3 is TGTGCCAGCAGTTTACCACGCGGCGGGAGTAAGGAAGAGACCCAGTACTTC. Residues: CASSLPRGGSKEETQYF.

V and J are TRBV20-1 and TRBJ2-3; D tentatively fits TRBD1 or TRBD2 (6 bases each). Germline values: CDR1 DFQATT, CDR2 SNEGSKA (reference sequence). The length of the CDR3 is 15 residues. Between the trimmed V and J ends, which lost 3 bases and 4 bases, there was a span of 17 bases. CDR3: CSARRDIRLADTQYF. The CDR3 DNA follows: TGCAGTGCTAGGCGGGACATAAGGTTGGCAGATACGCAGTATTTT.

CDR3 nucleotide sequence: TGTGCCAGCAGTGAATGGGGCGGGAGAGGGTCCAATGAGCAGTTCTTC. Encoded protein: CASSEWGGRGSNEQFF. The chain employs TRBV25-1 and TRBJ2-1; 7 positions match TRBD2. Trimming removed 1 base from V and 6 bases from J; junction bases left unmatched: 9. From germline, CDR1 is MGHDK and CDR2 SYGVNS. There are 16 residues in the CDR3.

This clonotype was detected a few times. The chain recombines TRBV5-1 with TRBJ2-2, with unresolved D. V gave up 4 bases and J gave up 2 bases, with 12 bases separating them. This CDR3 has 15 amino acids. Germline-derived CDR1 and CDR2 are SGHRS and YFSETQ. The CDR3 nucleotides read TGCGCCAGCAGCAGACGGACGGTAAACACCGGGGAGCTGTTTTTT. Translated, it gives CASSRRTVNTGELFF.

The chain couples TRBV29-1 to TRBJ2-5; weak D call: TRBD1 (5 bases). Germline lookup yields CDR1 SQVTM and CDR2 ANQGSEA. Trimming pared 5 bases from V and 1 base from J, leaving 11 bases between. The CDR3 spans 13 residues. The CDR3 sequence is CSVRTPIQETQYF. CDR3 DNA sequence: TGCAGCGTTAGGACACCAATCCAAGAGACCCAGTACTTC.

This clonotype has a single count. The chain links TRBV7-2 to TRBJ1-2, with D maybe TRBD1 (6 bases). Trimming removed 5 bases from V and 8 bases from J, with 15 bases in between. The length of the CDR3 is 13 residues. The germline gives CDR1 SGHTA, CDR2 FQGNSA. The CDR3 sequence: CASSPTGWKGYTF. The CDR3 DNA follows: TGTGCCAGCAGCCCCACAGGGTGGAAAGGCTACACCTTC.